This passage covers 27 T cell receptor beta chains from one sample sequenced in a study of cytomegalovirus exposure and HLA in healthy donors. Primers included in the PCR were 60 Vbeta and 13 Jbeta primers. Sequencing was performed with immunoSEQ multiplex PCR; in TCRdb, only in-frame clones are kept and a portion is missing. The data hold fewer than 85,000 clones, with about 78% observed a single time. The sequencing input was PBMCs. The receptor set was obtained from a male donor in good health and CMV-seropositive.

The chain links TRBV28 to TRBJ1-4; 7 bases are a match to TRBD1. Germline CDR1 and CDR2: MDHEN and SYDVKM. V was clipped by 2 bases and J by 2 bases; unmatched bases: 17. This CDR3 spans 20 amino acids. CDR3 nucleotide sequence: TGTGCCAGCAGTTTACGTAGGGGGCGGAGGGCCGGGGCGACTAATGAAAAACTGTTTTTT. Translation: CASSLRRGRRAGATNEKLFF.

The rearrangement uses TRBV5-6 and TRBJ2-5, with D possibly TRBD2 on 6 matching bases. The J call is uncertain, as TRBJ2-7 better fits the DNA end. CDR1 is SGHDT, CDR2 YYEEEE, per germline. The CDR3 runs to 16 residues. The CDR3 DNA reads as TGTGCCAGCAGCTTGTATGTGGAGGGCAGGGCCCCCGAGCAGTACTTC. Translated, it gives CASSLYVEGRAPEQYF.

Written as DNA, the CDR3 is TGTGCCATCAAACGAGCGGGGGGGGGCACCGGGGAGCTGTTTTTT. Amino acid sequence: CAIKRAGGGTGELFF. V gene TRBV10-3 combines with J gene TRBJ2-2, with 10 nucleotides matching TRBD2. The germline V gene has CDR1 ENHRY and CDR2 SYGVKD. J lost 4 bases, V lost 7 bases, and 6 bases had no gene match. The CDR3 totals 15 residues.

The CDR3, as DNA: TGTGCCAGCAGCTTCGACAGGAGAGTAGAGACCCAGTACTTC. Amino acid sequence: CASSFDRRVETQYF. V gene TRBV7-2 combines with J gene TRBJ2-5, with a weak D call TRBD1 (6 bases). This CDR3 contains 14 residues. V lost 3 bases, J lost 4 bases, and 12 bases lay in between. CDR1 and CDR2 from the germline V gene are SGHTA and FQGNSA.

J is TRBJ1-2 and V is TRBV27; tentative D call: TRBD1 (6 bases). The CDR3 spans 15 residues. The germline V and J ends were trimmed by 7 bases and 5 bases, with 20 bases remaining between them. Germline CDR1 MNHEY, CDR2 SMNVEV (reference sequence). CDR3 in amino acids: CASTPRGAVGYGYTF. The CDR3, as DNA: TGTGCCAGCACCCCGCGGGGGGCGGTAGGATATGGCTACACCTTC.

V gene TRBV28 combines with J gene TRBJ1-2; possible D gene TRBD1, 5 bases. From germline, CDR1 is MDHEN and CDR2 SYDVKM. The germline V and J ends were trimmed by 3 bases and 1 base, with 12 bases remaining between them. The CDR3 loop spans 15 amino acids. CDR3 amino acids: CASSFFKGDNYGYTF. The CDR3 nucleotides read TGTGCCAGCAGTTTTTTTAAAGGGGATAACTATGGCTACACCTTC.

This clone came up once. The V and J genes are TRBV28 and TRBJ2-7; TRBD1 agrees at 9 bases. Germline values: CDR1 MDHEN, CDR2 SYDVKM. The CDR3 consists of 15 residues. V shed 4 bases and J 3 bases; nucleotides not matched to a gene: 7. The CDR3, as DNA: TGTGCCAGCAGTTCACGACAGGGGGACGTCTACGAGCAGTACTTC. Its translation: CASSSRQGDVYEQYF.

This clone was seen once. The gene calls are TRBV5-1 and TRBJ2-7, with a tentative D call TRBD1 (5 bases). The CDR3 is made up of 15 amino acids. CDR1 and CDR2 from the germline V gene are SGHRS and YFSETQ. The V gene lost 0 bases and the J gene lost 4 bases, with 14 bases spanning the gap. CDR3 sequence (DNA): TGCGCCAGCAGCTTGGCTGCAGGGTCGCATTACGAGCAGTACTTC. This codes for CASSLAAGSHYEQYF.

This sequence joins TRBV9 and TRBJ2-1, with D possibly matching TRBD1 (5 bases). The CDR3 consists of 15 residues. Germline V gives CDR1 SGDLS, CDR2 YYNGEE. V was shortened by 4 bases and J by 0 bases, with 11 bases between the two germline ends. CDR3 nucleotides: TGTGCCAGCAGCCAGGGAACGAGCTCCTACAATGAGCAGTTCTTC. Its protein product is CASSQGTSSYNEQFF.

V and J are TRBV19 and TRBJ1-1, with TRBD1 identical over 9 bases. The V gene's germline CDR1 is LNHDA and CDR2 SQIVND (reference sequence). Trimming removed 7 bases from V and 4 bases from J; junction bases left unmatched: 7. The CDR3 loop spans 14 amino acids. The chain's CDR3 is CASKQGALGTEAFF. The CDR3 DNA reads TGTGCCAGTAAACAGGGGGCACTTGGCACTGAAGCTTTCTTT.

The chain links TRBV30 to TRBJ2-3; D possibly corresponds to TRBD2 (6 bases). Germline V gene sequence: CDR1 GTSNPN, CDR2 SVGIG (reference sequence). Trimming shortened V by 2 bases and J by 2 bases, and 14 bases separated the two germline ends. CDR3 size: 15 residues. This CDR3 is CAWSSRLGVTDTQYF. For the CDR3, the DNA is TGTGCCTGGAGTAGCCGACTAGGAGTCACAGATACGCAGTATTTT.

The CDR3 here is CASSLFGTGILDTEAFF. The CDR3 DNA follows: TGTGCCAGCAGCTTGTTCGGGACAGGGATTCTTGACACTGAAGCTTTCTTT. The chain has TRBV11-2 and TRBJ1-1, with 9 bases aligning to TRBD1. Unmatched junction bases numbered 11, after V lost 3 bases and J lost 3 bases. The CDR3 runs 17 residues. The germline gives CDR1 SGHAT, CDR2 FQNNGV.

The rearrangement joins TRBV6-5 to TRBJ1-4, with no clear D. Germline CDR1 is MNHEY and CDR2 is SVGAGI. This CDR3 comprises 13 residues. Trimming removed 7 bases at V and 8 bases at J, with 14 bases between. DNA of the CDR3: TGTGCCAGCAAGGTGAACGGGAGAGAAAAACTGTTTTTT. Protein sequence: CASKVNGREKLFF.

V gene TRBV7-9 combines with J gene TRBJ2-7; a weak D match, TRBD1 (6 bases). This CDR3 is 15 amino acids long. The V gene's germline CDR1 is SEHNR and CDR2 FQNEAQ (reference sequence). Trimming stripped 1 base from V and 3 bases from J, with 13 bases between. CDR3 in amino acids: CASSLEQGSNYEQYF. The CDR3 bases are TGTGCCAGCAGCTTAGAACAGGGATCGAACTACGAGCAGTACTTC.

This sequence joins TRBV6-5 and TRBJ2-1; tentative D call: TRBD2 (6 bases). Germline V gene lookup returns CDR1 MNHEY and CDR2 SVGAGI. The CDR3 is made up of 15 amino acids. Trimming left V 0 bases short and J 7 bases short, with 13 bases between. DNA of the CDR3: TGTGCCAGCAGTTACTCGACTCAACGGGGGAATGAGCAGTTCTTC. It yields the protein CASSYSTQRGNEQFF.

The chain has TRBV4-2 and TRBJ2-5; D is unclear. V was clipped by 1 base and J by 1 base, with 10 bases between them. Looked up from germline, CDR1 is LGHNA and CDR2 is YNFKEQ. The CDR3 is 15 residues long. CDR3 loop: CASSQVQASQETQYF. In DNA form, the CDR3 reads TGTGCCAGCAGCCAAGTACAAGCGAGCCAAGAGACCCAGTACTTC.

This chain uses TRBV9 with TRBJ2-1; 7 nucleotides match TRBD2. The CDR3 loop spans 14 amino acids. The germline CDR1 and CDR2 sequences are SGDLS and YYNGEE. Trimming at V came to 0 bases and at J to 8 bases, leaving 5 bases not matched to a gene. CDR3 in DNA: TGTGCCAGCAGCGTAGGGGGACTACAACATGAGCAGTTCTTC. The encoded protein is CASSVGGLQHEQFF.

The rearrangement uses TRBV11-2 and TRBJ2-7; D ambiguous. Germline loops: CDR1 SGHAT, CDR2 FQNNGV. The CDR3 runs to 14 residues. V dropped 2 bases and J dropped 5 bases, with 13 bases sitting between them. CDR3 bases: TGTGCCAGCAGCTTAATTACAGACCCCAACGAGCAGTACTTC. As protein: CASSLITDPNEQYF.

V gene TRBV19 combines with J gene TRBJ2-1; no reliable D call. Trimming removed 1 base from V and 0 bases from J, with 7 bases in between. Germline V CDR1 and CDR2: LNHDA, SQIVND (reference sequence). This CDR3 region has 15 residues. CDR3 DNA: TGTGCCAGTAGTATAGGAGTAAGCTCCTACAATGAGCAGTTCTTC. Protein: CASSIGVSSYNEQFF.

This rearrangement joins TRBV19 to TRBJ2-7; no reliable D call. The CDR3 runs to 14 residues. Germline V gene data show CDR1 as LNHDA and CDR2 as SQIVND (reference sequence). V dropped 0 bases and J dropped 2 bases, with 8 bases sitting between them. CDR3 DNA: TGTGCCAGTAGTATAGATTTACAGCCCTACGAGCAGTACTTC. It encodes CASSIDLQPYEQYF.

This chain uses TRBV12-5 with TRBJ2-5, with D possibly TRBD2 on 6 matching bases. Germline lookup yields CDR1 LGHNT and CDR2 FRNRAP. There are 16 residues in the CDR3. V lost 0 bases, J lost 3 bases, and 14 bases lay in between. CDR3 sequence reads: CASGLVPGGIEETQYF. CDR3 coding DNA: TGTGCTAGTGGTTTGGTACCGGGCGGGATTGAAGAGACCCAGTACTTC.

The chain is built from TRBV28 and TRBJ2-2, with D tentatively TRBD1 (6 bases). Germline CDR1 reads MDHEN; CDR2 reads SYDVKM. The CDR3 loop spans 16 amino acids. V was clipped by 5 bases and J by 4 bases, with 17 bases between them. CDR3 sequence: CASSAPQGSGTGELFF. CDR3 DNA sequence: TGTGCCAGCAGTGCCCCGCAGGGGTCCGGCACCGGGGAGCTGTTTTTT.

The chain combines TRBV29-1 with TRBJ1-1, with D perhaps TRBD1 (6 bases). V was shortened by 4 bases and J by 6 bases, with 18 bases between the two germline ends. The CDR3 totals 14 residues. From germline, CDR1 is SQVTM and CDR2 ANQGSEA. The DNA for the CDR3 is TGCAGCGTTGCCTTAATAGGGGGGGTGGCTGAAGCTTTCTTT. It translates to CSVALIGGVAEAFF. The entire variable domain, with the rest obtained from reference TRBV29-1 and TRBJ1-1, is as follows: SAVISQKPSRDICQRGTSLTIQCQVDSQVTMMFWYRQQPGQSLTLIATANQGSEATYESGFVIDKFPISRPNLTFSTLTVSNMSPEDSSIYLCSVALIGGVAEAFFGQGTRLTVV.

The genes are TRBV5-6 and TRBJ2-7; 9 bases map to TRBD1. After removal of 5 bases from V and 3 bases from J, the junction contained 6 bases not matched to a gene. In germline, CDR1 is SGHDT, CDR2 YYEEEE. This CDR3 has 14 residues. The CDR3 DNA follows: TGTGCCAGCAGGCGGGACAGGGAGGGCTACGAGCAGTACTTC. Translation: CASRRDREGYEQYF.

The chain carries TRBV5-5 and TRBJ2-4; 7 bases agree with TRBD1. With 4 bases clipped from V and 3 bases from J, the junction kept 7 bases outside the gene matches. Germline CDR1 is SGHKS and CDR2 is YYEKEE (reference sequence). This CDR3 spans 15 amino acids. In nucleotides, the CDR3 is TGTGCCAGCAGCCCGACAGGGCTGTTCAAAAACATTCAGTACTTC. It yields the protein CASSPTGLFKNIQYF.

This clone appeared a few times. The chain combines TRBV6-5 with TRBJ1-2, with unresolved D. The CDR3 has 13 amino acids. V dropped 5 bases and J dropped 7 bases, with 14 bases sitting between them. CDR1 and CDR2 (germline): MNHEY, SVGAGI. CDR3 coding DNA: TGTGCCAGCAGTCAACAAGGACTAGCTGGCTACACCTTC. Translated, it gives CASSQQGLAGYTF.

V and J are TRBV6-5 and TRBJ2-7; D possibly corresponds to TRBD2 (6 bases). With 2 bases removed from V and 0 bases from J, the gap between germline ends came to 11 bases. Germline values: CDR1 MNHEY, CDR2 SVGAGI. CDR3 size: 15 residues. The CDR3 DNA sequence: TGTGCCAGCAGTTACGCTAGCGCGAGCTCCTACGAGCAGTACTTC. Translated, it gives CASSYASASSYEQYF.